Listed here are 7 T cell receptor beta chains from one sample, sequenced in a study of CXCR3-negative and CXCR3-positive naive CD8 T cells. General study points: Relative to CXCR3-negative naive cells, CXCR3-positive naive cells had more hydrophobic TRB CDR3s.

Preparation of TRB cDNA libraries relied on 5' RACE carrying UMI labels. With the 5' RACE reads reprocessed, TCRdb shows one record per CDR3 protein and no DNA. Its table records 150,000 to 180,000 distinct CDR3 sequences. These receptors have no identified antigens. Sequenced: naive CXCR3+ CD8+ T cells from blood. Sample subset: CD45RO-CCR7+CD27+CD95- naive CD8+ T cells expressing CXCR3 (TNR3+). Every receptor here comes from a human donor in good health. Some clones in this sample may be carry-over from other donors' samples.

V gene TRBV29-1 combines with J gene TRBJ1-1; there is no DNA to check the TCRdb D call of TRBD1. The length of the CDR3 is 11 residues. Germline assignment: CDR1 SQVTM and CDR2 ANQGSEA. The CDR3 spells CSWGENTEAFF. Full variable domain (missing parts from reference TRBV29-1 and TRBJ1-1): SAVISQKPSRDICQRGTSLTIQCQVDSQVTMMFWYRQQPGQSLTLIATANQGSEATYESGFVIDKFPISRPNLTFSTLTVSNMSPEDSSIYLCSWGENTEAFFGQGTRLTVV.

The chain is built from TRBV7-9 and TRBJ2-7. CDR1 and CDR2 (germline): SEHNR, FQNEAQ (reference sequence). CDR3 length: 13 amino acids. The CDR3 reads CASSLVIDYEQYF.

The chain has TRBV3-1 and TRBJ1-1; as DNA is missing, the TRBD1 call by TCRdb cannot be tested. The CDR3 sequence is 17 residues long. CDR1 and CDR2 from the germline V gene are LGHDT and YNNKEL (reference sequence). CDR3 residues: CASTPLMEGQPNTEAFF. The full variable domain, in which reference TRBV3-1 and TRBJ1-1 provide the parts outside the CDR3, is DTAVSQTPKYLVTQMGNDKSIKCEQNLGHDTMYWYKQDSKKFLKIMFSYNNKELIINETVPNRFSPKSPDKAHLNLHINSLELGDSAVYFCASTPLMEGQPNTEAFFGQGTRLTVV.

The chain links TRBV7-3 to TRBJ2-1; TCRdb lists TRBD2, though no DNA is available to test this call. Germline V gene lookup returns CDR1 SGHTA and CDR2 FQGTGA. The CDR3 totals 15 residues. Here the CDR3 reads CASSVTSGRFDEQFF.

This chain uses TRBV7-9 with TRBJ1-1; lacking DNA, the TRBD1 call made by TCRdb goes unchecked. The CDR3 is 14 residues long. Germline assignment: CDR1 SEHNR and CDR2 FQNEAQ (reference sequence). The CDR3 here is CASSVTGLNTEAFF.

This chain joins TRBV21-1 and TRBJ1-5; as DNA is missing, the TRBD1 call by TCRdb cannot be tested. TRBV21-1 is given as a pseudogene. This CDR3 comprises 17 residues. The CDR3 loop reads CASSKEDTTYSNQPQHF.

V usage is TRBV7-9 and J usage is TRBJ1-2; TCRdb indicates TRBD1, and absent DNA this call remains unverified. This CDR3 is 17 amino acids long. Germline-derived CDR1 and CDR2 are SEHNR and FQNEAQ (reference sequence). CDR3 protein: CASSLAKMGGAGYGYTF.